The sequence of this T cell receptor (beta chain) was determined in a study of OX40 agonist ivuxolimab in advanced cancers. Method: immunoSEQ multiplex PCR; TCRdb's copy keeps in-frame clones and lacks some. The sample holds about 70,000 clones, about nine tenths seen once. The CDR3 extends over 16 amino acids. V gave up 1 base and J gave up 0 bases, with 9 bases separating them. Germline lookup yields CDR1 LGHNA and CDR2 YNFKEQ. The source of this sequence is an adult with an advanced solid tumor such as melanoma, head and neck, liver or kidney cancer. Sample: CD4+ or CD8+ T cells sorted from blood, taken in a trial of the OX40 agonist ivuxolimab. The chain recombines TRBV4-2 with TRBJ1-4; tentative D call: TRBD1 (6 bases). The CDR3 reads CASSQAGGPTNEKLFF. The DNA of the CDR3 is TGTGCCAGCAGCCAAGCGGGGGGCCCAACTAATGAAAAACTGTTTTTT.